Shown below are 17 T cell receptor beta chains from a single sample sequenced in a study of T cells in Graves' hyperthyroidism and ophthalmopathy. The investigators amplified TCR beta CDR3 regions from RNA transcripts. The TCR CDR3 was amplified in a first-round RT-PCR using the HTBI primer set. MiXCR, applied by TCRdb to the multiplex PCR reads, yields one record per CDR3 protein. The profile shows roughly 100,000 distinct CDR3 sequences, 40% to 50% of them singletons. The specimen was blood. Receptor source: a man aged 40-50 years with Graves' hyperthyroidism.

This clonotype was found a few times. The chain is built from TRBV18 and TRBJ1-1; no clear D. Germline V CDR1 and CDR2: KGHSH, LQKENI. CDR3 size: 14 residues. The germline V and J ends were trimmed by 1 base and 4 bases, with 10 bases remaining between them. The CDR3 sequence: CASSPLQSGTEAFF. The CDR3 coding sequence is TGTGCCAGCTCACCACTGCAGTCCGGCACTGAAGCTTTCTTT.

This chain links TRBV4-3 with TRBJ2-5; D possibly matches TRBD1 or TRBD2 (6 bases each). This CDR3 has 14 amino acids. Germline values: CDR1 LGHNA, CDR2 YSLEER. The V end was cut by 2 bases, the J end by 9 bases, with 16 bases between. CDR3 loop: CASSQIGGARPQYF. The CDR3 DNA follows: TGCGCCAGCAGCCAAATCGGGGGCGCAAGGCCCCAGTACTTC.

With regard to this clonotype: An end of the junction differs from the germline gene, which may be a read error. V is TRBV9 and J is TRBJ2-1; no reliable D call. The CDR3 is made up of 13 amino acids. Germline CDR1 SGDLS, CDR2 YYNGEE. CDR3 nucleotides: TGTGCCTGCAGCTCCGGGCCCGCCTACGAGCAGTTCTTC. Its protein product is CACSSGPAYEQFF.

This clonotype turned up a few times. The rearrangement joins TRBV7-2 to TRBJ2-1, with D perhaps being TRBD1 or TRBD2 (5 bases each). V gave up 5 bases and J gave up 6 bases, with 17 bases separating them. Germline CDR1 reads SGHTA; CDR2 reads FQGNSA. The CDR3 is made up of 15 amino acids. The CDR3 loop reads CASSPHRGAVNEQFF. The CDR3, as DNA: TGTGCCAGCAGCCCACACCGGGGCGCCGTCAATGAGCAGTTCTTC.

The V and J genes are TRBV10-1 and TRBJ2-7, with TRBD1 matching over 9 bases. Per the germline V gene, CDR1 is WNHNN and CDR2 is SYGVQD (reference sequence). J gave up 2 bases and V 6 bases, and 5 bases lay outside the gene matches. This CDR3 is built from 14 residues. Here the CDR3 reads CASRGTGLTYEQYF. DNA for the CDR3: TGCGCCAGCAGGGGGACAGGGTTAACCTACGAGCAGTACTTC.

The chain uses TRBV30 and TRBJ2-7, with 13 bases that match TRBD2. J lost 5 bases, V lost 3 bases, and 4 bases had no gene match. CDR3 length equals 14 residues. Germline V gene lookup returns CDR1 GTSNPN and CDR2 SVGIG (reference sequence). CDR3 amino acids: CAWRGLAGINEQYF. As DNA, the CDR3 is TGTGCCTGGAGGGGACTAGCGGGAATCAACGAGCAGTACTTC. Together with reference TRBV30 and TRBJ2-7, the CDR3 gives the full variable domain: SQTIHQWPATLVQPVGSPLSLECTVEGTSNPNLYWYRQAAGRGLQLLFYSVGIGQISSEVPQNLSASRPQDRQFILSSKKLLLSDSGFYLCAWRGLAGINEQYFGPGTRLTVT.

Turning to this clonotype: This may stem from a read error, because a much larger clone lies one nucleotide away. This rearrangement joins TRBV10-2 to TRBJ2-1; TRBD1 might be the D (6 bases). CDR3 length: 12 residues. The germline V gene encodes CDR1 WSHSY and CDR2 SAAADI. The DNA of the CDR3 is TGTGCCAGCGGACAGTGGGACAATGAGCAGTTCTTC. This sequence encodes CASGQWDNEQFF.

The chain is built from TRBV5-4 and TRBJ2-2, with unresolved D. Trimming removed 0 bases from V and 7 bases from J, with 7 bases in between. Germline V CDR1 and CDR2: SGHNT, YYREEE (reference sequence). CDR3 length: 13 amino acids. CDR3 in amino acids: CASSLGSSGELFF. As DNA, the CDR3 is TGTGCCAGCAGCTTGGGGTCTAGCGGGGAGCTGTTTTTT. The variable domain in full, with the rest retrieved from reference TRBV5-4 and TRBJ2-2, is ETGVTQSPTHLIKTRGQQVTLRCSSQSGHNTVSWYQQALGQGPQFIFQYYREEENGRGNFPPRFSGLQFPNYSSELNVNALELDDSALYLCASSLGSSGELFFGEGSRLTVL.

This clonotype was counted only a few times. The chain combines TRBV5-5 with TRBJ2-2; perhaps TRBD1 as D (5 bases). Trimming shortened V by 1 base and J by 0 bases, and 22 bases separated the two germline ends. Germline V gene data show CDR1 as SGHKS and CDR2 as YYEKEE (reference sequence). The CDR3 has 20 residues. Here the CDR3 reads CASSLKPGATLSANTGELFF. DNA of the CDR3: TGTGCCAGCAGCTTGAAGCCTGGGGCGACCCTCTCTGCGAACACCGGGGAGCTGTTTTTT. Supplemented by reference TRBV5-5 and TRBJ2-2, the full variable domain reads DAGVTQSPTHLIKTRGQQVTLRCSPISGHKSVSWYQQVLGQGPQFIFQYYEKEERGRGNFPDRFSARQFPNYSSELNVNALLLGDSALYLCASSLKPGATLSANTGELFFGEGSRLTVL.

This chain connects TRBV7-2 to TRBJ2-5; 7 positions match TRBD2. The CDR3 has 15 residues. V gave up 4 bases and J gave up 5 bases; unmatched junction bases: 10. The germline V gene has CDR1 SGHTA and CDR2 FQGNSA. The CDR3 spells CASSSFTAGRETQYF. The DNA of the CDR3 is TGTGCCAGCAGCTCGTTTACAGCGGGACGGGAGACCCAGTACTTC.

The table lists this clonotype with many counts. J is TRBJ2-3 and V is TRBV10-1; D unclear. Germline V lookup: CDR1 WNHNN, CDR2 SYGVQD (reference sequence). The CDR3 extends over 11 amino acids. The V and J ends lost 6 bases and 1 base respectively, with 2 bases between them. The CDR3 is CASSCTDTQYF. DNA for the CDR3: TGCGCCAGCAGCTGCACAGATACGCAGTATTTT.

CDR3 protein: CASSLGLPASAQYF. The CDR3, as DNA: TGTGCCAGCAGCCTAGGCCTCCCAGCATCGGCCCAGTACTTC. The rearrangement uses TRBV11-1 and TRBJ2-5; D remains unclear. The V end was cut by 5 bases, the J end by 9 bases, with 19 bases between. The length of the CDR3 is 14 residues. Germline V gene lookup returns CDR1 SGHAT and CDR2 FQDESV (reference sequence).

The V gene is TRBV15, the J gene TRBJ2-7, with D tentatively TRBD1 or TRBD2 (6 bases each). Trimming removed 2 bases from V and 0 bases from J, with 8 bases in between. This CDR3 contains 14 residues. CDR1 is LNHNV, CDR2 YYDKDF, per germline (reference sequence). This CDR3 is CATSRRGRSYEQYF. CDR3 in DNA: TGTGCCACCAGCAGACGGGGGCGCTCCTACGAGCAGTACTTC.

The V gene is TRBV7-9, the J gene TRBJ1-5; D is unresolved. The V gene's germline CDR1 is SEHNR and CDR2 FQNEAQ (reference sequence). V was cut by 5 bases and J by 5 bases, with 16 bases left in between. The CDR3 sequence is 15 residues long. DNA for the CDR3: TGTGCCAGCAGCCCCTCCGCCGGTTTGGATCAGCCCCAGCATTTT. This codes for CASSPSAGLDQPQHF.

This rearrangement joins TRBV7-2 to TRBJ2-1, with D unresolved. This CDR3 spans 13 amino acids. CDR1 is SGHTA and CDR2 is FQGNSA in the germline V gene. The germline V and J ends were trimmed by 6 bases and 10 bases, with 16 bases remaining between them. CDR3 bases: TGTGCCAGCAGTCGCACAAACTCCTACGAGCAGTTCTTC. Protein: CASSRTNSYEQFF. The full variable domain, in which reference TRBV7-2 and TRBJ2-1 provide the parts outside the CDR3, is GAGVSQSPSNKVTEKGKDVELRCDPISGHTALYWYRQSLGQGLEFLIYFQGNSAPDKSGLPSDRFSAERTGGSVSTLTIQRTQQEDSAVYLCASSRTNSYEQFFGPGTRLTVL.

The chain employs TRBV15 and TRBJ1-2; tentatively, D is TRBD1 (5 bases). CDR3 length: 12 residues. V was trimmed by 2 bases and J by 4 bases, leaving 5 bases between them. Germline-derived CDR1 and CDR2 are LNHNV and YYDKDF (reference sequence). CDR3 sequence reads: CATSRRGYGYTF. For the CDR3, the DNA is TGTGCCACCAGCAGAAGGGGCTATGGCTACACCTTC.

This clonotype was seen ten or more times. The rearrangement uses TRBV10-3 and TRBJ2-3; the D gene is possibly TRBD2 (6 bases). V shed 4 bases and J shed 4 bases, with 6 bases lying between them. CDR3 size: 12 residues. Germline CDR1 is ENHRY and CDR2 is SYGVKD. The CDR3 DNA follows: TGTGCCATCAGTGGGGGGGCAGATACGCAGTATTTT. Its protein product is CAISGGADTQYF.